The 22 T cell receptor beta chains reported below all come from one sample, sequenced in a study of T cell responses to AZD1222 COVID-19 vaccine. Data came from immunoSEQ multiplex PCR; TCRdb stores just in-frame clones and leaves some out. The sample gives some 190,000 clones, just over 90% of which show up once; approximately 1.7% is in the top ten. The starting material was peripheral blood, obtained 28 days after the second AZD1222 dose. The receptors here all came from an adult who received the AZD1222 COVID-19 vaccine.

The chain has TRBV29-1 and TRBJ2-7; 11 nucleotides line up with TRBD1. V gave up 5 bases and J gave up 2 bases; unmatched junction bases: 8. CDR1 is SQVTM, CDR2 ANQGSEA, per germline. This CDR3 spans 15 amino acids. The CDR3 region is CSVSRDRGEPYEQYF. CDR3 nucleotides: TGCAGCGTTAGCCGGGACAGGGGGGAACCCTACGAGCAGTACTTC.

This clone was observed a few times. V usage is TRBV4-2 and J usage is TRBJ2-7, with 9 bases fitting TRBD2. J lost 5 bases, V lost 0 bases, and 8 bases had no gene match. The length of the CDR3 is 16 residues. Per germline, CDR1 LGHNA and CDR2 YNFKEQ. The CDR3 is CASSQEVAGARNEQYF. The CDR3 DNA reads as TGTGCCAGCAGCCAAGAGGTAGCGGGGGCGAGGAACGAGCAGTACTTC.

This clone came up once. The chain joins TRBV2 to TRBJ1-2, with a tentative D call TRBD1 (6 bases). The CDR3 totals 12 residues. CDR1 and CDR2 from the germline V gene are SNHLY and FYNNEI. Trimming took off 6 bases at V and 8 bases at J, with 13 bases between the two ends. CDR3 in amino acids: CASRGAGEGYTF. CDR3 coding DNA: TGTGCCAGCAGAGGGGCAGGGGAAGGCTACACCTTC.

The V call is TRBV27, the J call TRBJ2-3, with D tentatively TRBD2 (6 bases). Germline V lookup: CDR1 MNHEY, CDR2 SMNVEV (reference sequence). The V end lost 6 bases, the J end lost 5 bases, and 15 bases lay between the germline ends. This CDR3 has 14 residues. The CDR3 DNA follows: TGTGCCAGCAGCCCCTTTTCCGGGAGAGATACGCAGTATTTT. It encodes CASSPFSGRDTQYF.

The CDR3 DNA sequence: TGTGCCAGCAGTGAATGGGGACGGCGAGATACGCAGTATTTT. Translated: CASSEWGRRDTQYF. The V gene is TRBV25-1, the J gene TRBJ2-3, with D possibly called TRBD1 or TRBD2 (5 bases each). The germline V and J ends were trimmed by 1 base and 5 bases, with 10 bases remaining between them. The CDR3 spans 14 residues. Germline-derived CDR1 and CDR2 are MGHDK and SYGVNS.

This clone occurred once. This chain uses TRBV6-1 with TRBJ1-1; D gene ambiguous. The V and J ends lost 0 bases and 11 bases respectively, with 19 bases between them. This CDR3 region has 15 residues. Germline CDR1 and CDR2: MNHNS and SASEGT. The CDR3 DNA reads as TGTGCCAGCAGTGAAGCGACCCGACCGAATAAACCTGCTTTCTTT. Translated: CASSEATRPNKPAFF.

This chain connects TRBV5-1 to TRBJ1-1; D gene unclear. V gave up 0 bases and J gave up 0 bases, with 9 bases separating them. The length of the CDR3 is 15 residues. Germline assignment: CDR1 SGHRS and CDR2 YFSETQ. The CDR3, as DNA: TGCGCCAGCAGCTTGGAGCCGTCCATGAACACTGAAGCTTTCTTT. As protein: CASSLEPSMNTEAFF. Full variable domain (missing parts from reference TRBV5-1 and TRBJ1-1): KAGVTQTPRYLIKTRGQQVTLSCSPISGHRSVSWYQQTPGQGLQFLFEYFSETQRNKGNFPGRFSGRQFSNSRSEMNVSTLELGDSALYLCASSLEPSMNTEAFFGQGTRLTVV.

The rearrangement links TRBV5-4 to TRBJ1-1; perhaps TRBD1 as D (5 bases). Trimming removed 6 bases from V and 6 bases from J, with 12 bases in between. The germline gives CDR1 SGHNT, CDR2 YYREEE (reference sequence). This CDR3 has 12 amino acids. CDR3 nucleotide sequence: TGTGCCAGCACTCCCCGGGGCGCTGAAGCTTTCTTT. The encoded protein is CASTPRGAEAFF. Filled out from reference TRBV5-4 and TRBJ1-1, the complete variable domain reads ETGVTQSPTHLIKTRGQQVTLRCSSQSGHNTVSWYQQALGQGPQFIFQYYREEENGRGNFPPRFSGLQFPNYSSELNVNALELDDSALYLCASTPRGAEAFFGQGTRLTVV.

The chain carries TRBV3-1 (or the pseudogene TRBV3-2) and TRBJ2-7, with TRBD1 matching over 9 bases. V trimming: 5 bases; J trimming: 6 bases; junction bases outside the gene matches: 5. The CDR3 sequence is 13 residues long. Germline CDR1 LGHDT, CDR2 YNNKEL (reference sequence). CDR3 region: CASSRQGGVEQYF. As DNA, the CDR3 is TGTGCCAGCAGCAGACAGGGGGGTGTCGAGCAGTACTTC.

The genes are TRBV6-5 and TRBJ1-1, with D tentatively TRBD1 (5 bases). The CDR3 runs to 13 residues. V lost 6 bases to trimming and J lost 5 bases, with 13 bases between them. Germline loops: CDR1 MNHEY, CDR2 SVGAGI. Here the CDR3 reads CASSWGGTTEAFF. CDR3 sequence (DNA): TGTGCCAGCAGCTGGGGGGGGACTACTGAAGCTTTCTTT.

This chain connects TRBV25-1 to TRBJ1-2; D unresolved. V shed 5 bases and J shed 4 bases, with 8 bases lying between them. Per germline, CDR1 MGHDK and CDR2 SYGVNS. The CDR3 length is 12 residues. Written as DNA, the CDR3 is TGTGCCAGCAGTCCCGGGGTCTATGGCTACACCTTC. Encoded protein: CASSPGVYGYTF.

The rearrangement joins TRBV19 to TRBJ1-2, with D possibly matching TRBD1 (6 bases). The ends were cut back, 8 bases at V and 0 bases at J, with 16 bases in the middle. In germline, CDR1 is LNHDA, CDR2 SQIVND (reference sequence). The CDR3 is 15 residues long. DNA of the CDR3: TGTGCCAGTGGGGTCACAGGGATATCTAACTATGGCTACACCTTC. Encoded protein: CASGVTGISNYGYTF.

The CDR3 nucleotides are TGTGCCAGCTCACCCAGGACAGCTTATAGCAATCAGCCCCAGCATTTT. Translating gives CASSPRTAYSNQPQHF. The V gene is TRBV18, the J gene TRBJ1-5; TRBD1 might be the D (6 bases). Germline-derived CDR1 and CDR2 are KGHSH and LQKENI. Trimming removed 3 bases from V and 0 bases from J, with 12 bases in between. The length of the CDR3 is 16 residues.

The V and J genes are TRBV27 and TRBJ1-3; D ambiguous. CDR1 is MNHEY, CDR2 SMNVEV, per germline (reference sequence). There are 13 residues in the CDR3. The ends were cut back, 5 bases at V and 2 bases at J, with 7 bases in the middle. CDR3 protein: CASSPYAGNTIYF. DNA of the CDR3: TGTGCCAGCAGTCCTTATGCTGGAAACACCATATATTTT.

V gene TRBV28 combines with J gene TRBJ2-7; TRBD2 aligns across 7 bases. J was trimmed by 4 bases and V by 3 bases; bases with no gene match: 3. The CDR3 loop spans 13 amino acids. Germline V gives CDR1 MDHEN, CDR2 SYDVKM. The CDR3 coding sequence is TGTGCCAGCAGTTTCGGGGGGTTATACGAGCAGTACTTC. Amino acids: CASSFGGLYEQYF.

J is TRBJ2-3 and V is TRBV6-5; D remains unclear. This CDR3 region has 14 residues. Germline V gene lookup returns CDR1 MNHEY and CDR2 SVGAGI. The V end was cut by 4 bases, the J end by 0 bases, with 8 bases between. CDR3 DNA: TGTGCCAGCAGTTTGGTTGGGAGCACAGATACGCAGTATTTT. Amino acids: CASSLVGSTDTQYF.

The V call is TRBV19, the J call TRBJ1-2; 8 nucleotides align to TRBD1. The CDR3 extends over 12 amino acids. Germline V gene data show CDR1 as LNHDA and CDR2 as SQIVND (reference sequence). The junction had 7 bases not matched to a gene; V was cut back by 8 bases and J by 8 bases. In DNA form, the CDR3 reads TGTGCCAGTTGGCAGGGGGCTGGGGGCTACACCTTC. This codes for CASWQGAGGYTF.

The CDR3 DNA is TGTGCCAGCAGCTTAGTGCAGGCCGGGGCTGAAGCTTTCTTT. Translation gives CASSLVQAGAEAFF. This chain joins TRBV7-2 and TRBJ1-1; D remains ambiguous. The CDR3 is 14 residues long. The germline V gene has CDR1 SGHTA and CDR2 FQGNSA. The V gene lost 1 base and the J gene lost 6 bases, with 12 bases spanning the gap.

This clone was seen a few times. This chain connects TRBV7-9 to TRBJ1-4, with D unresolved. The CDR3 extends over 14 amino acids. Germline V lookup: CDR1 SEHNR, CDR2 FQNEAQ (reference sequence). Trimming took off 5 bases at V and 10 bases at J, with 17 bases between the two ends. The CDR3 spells CASSPRTAPRKLFF. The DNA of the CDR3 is TGTGCCAGCAGCCCCCGGACGGCTCCGAGAAAACTGTTTTTT.

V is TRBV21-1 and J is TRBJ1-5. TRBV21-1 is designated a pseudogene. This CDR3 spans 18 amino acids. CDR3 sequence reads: CASSLSPAPGALNQPQHF. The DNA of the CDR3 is TGTGCCAGCAGCTTAAGCCCCGCTCCGGGAGCCCTCAATCAGCCCCAGCATTTT.

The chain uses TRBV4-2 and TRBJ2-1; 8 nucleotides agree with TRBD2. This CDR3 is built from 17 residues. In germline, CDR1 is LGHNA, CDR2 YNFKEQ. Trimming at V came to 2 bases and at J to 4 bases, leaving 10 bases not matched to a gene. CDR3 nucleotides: TGTGCCAGCAGCCAAAACAGCCCGGGACTAGTGTACAATGAGCAGTTCTTC. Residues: CASSQNSPGLVYNEQFF.

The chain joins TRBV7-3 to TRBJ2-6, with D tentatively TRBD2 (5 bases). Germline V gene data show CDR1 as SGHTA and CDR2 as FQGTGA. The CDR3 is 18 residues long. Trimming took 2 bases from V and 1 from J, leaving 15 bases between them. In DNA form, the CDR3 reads TGTGCCAGCAGCTTAGGCTCGAGAGGCGGGTCTGGGGCCAACGTCCTGACTTTC. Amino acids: CASSLGSRGGSGANVLTF.